This TCR beta chain appears in the sequencing data of a study of metastatic and nonmetastatic thyroid tumors. The overall study: Across blood and tumor or nodule tissue, repertoires from malignant and benign thyroid patients were compared with one another.

This clone was detected only a few times. A single base separates this from a much larger clone, so it may be a read error. This sample includes further DNA sequences coding for the same CDR3. Original data processing: A papillary thyroid cancer distant-metastasis classifier was built from CDR3 differences across clinicopathological groups. TCRdb recomputed clones from the PCR reads via MiXCR. TCRdb, not the original authors, processed these V and J calls. This table has about 39,000 clones, approximately 19% appearing once. The CDR3 is made up of 10 amino acids. The V gene lost 7 bases and the J gene lost 7 bases, with 11 bases spanning the gap. Germline lookup yields CDR1 SQVTM and CDR2 ANQGSEA. All patients were untreated before thyroid surgery.

The specimen sequenced was blood. The chain employs TRBV29-1 and TRBJ2-7; tentative D call: TRBD2 (6 bases). The receptor was isolated from a female donor with papillary thyroid cancer or a benign thyroid nodule (not recorded which). Some clones in this sample may be carry-over from other donors' samples. CDR3 nucleotides: TGCAGCGCCCTGGAGGGGGAGCAGTACTTC. The encoded protein is CSALEGEQYF.